Below, 6 T cell receptor beta chains from the same sample are listed, as sequenced in a study of CD8 T cells in ankylosing spondylitis. MiXCR was run by TCRdb on the 5' RACE reads, yielding one entry per CDR3 protein. The data contain 85,000 to 100,000 distinct CDR3 sequences, about 9% of them singletons. Sequencing was done on a sample of blood, either unsorted or a sorted T cell fraction (not recorded which). The receptor set was obtained from a male donor with ankylosing spondylitis or in good health (not recorded which).

This clonotype was seen at least ten times. The rearrangement links TRBV24-1 to TRBJ2-1, with TRBD1 as a possible D gene (7 bases). CDR1 KGHDR and CDR2 SFDVKD come from the germline V gene. Trimming took 5 bases from V and 5 from J, leaving 18 bases between them. The CDR3 is made up of 16 amino acids. The CDR3 region has the DNA TGTGCCACCAGTGCTCGCGCCGCGGGACAGAACAATGAGCAGTTCTTC. It translates to CATSARAAGQNNEQFF.

This clonotype was recorded only once. The genes are TRBV7-2 and TRBJ1-1; unclear D gene. Germline V lookup: CDR1 SGHTA, CDR2 FQGNSA. The ends were cut back, 7 bases at V and 1 base at J, with 10 bases in the middle. The CDR3 is made up of 13 amino acids. CDR3 nucleotides: TGTGCCAGCACTCTAAGCGGGAACACTGAAGCTTTCTTT. This gives the protein CASTLSGNTEAFF.

This clonotype was picked up many times. The gene calls are TRBV28 and TRBJ2-7; D remains ambiguous. V was pared by 6 bases and J by 3 bases, with 6 bases between. CDR1 and CDR2 from the germline V gene are MDHEN and SYDVKM. The CDR3 is made up of 11 amino acids. CDR3 region: CASSRRYEQYF. As DNA, the CDR3 is TGTGCCAGCAGCCGGCGCTACGAGCAGTACTTC. The whole variable domain, remainder taken from reference TRBV28 and TRBJ2-7, is DVKVTQSSRYLVKRTGEKVFLECVQDMDHENMFWYRQDPGLGLRLIYFSYDVKMKEKGDIPEGYSVSREKKERFSLILESASTNQTSMYLCASSRRYEQYFGPGTRLTVT.

The V call is TRBV30, the J call TRBJ2-1, with a weak D call TRBD2 (5 bases). This CDR3 is built from 14 residues. Deletions cut 0 bases from V and 7 bases from J, with 13 bases between. The germline CDR1 and CDR2 sequences are GTSNPN and SVGIG (reference sequence). CDR3 sequence (DNA): TGTGCCTGGAGTGTCGGAGTTGGGGAGAATGAGCAGTTCTTC. It codes for CAWSVGVGENEQFF.

The chain recombines TRBV4-1 with TRBJ2-1, with a possible D match to TRBD2 (7 bases). The germline gives CDR1 MGHRA, CDR2 YSYEKL. CDR3 length equals 15 residues. The V end lost 3 bases, the J end lost 0 bases, and 9 bases lay between the germline ends. The CDR3 is CASSQRGGSYNEQFF. The CDR3 DNA follows: TGCGCCAGCAGCCAGAGGGGGGGCTCCTACAATGAGCAGTTCTTC.

This clonotype was counted at least ten times. The V call is TRBV29-1, the J call TRBJ2-5, with unresolved D. Germline V CDR1 and CDR2: SQVTM, ANQGSEA. The CDR3 spans 14 residues. Trimming took 0 bases from V and 7 from J, leaving 15 bases between them. CDR3 in DNA: TGCAGCGTTGAAGATCTTGCACTCTTTGGGACCCAGTACTTC. Its protein is CSVEDLALFGTQYF.